Listed below are T cell receptor beta chains from one sample, sequenced in a study of T cells in Graves' hyperthyroidism and ophthalmopathy. TCRdb processed the multiplex PCR reads anew with MiXCR; each CDR3 protein has one entry. The table includes about 530,000 distinct CDR3 sequences, about 15% detected once. The material sequenced was blood. These receptor sequences come from a woman in her late teens or twenties with Graves' ophthalmopathy. Each CDR3 is given with its conserved first and last residue. D genes are given only for firm matches. Expanded clones get a size class; other rows say once, few or many, or leave the size out.

d_gene: .
abundance: many
v_gene: TRBV20-1
j_gene: TRBJ1-1
CDR3aa: CSAPLSGGWNTEAFF
CDR3nt: TGCAGTGCCCCCCTGTCCGGGGGCTGGAACACTGAAGCTTTCTTT

d_gene: .
abundance: many
v_gene: TRBV7-9
j_gene: TRBJ1-6
CDR3aa: CASSLGDTFNSPLHF
CDR3nt: TGTGCCAGCAGCTTAGGGGACACCTTTAATTCACCCCTCCACTTT

d_gene: TRBD1
abundance: few
v_gene: TRBV19
j_gene: TRBJ2-1
CDR3aa: CASNRDRADEQFF
CDR3nt: TGTGCCAGTAACCGGGACAGGGCCGATGAGCAGTTCTTC

d_gene: TRBD1
abundance: .
v_gene: TRBV4-1
j_gene: TRBJ1-1
CDR3aa: CASSPLFTGAEGAFF
CDR3nt: TGCGCCAGCAGCCCCCTGTTCACAGGGGCCGAAGGGGCTTTCTTT

d_gene: .
abundance: many
v_gene: TRBV7-3
j_gene: TRBJ2-5
CDR3aa: CASSLSGGPETQYF
CDR3nt: TGTGCCAGCAGCTTATCCGGGGGGCCCGAGACCCAGTACTTC

d_gene: TRBD2
abundance: .
v_gene: TRBV2
j_gene: TRBJ2-7
CDR3aa: CAGRTSGPEQYF
CDR3nt: TGTGCCGGCAGGACTAGCGGGCCCGAGCAGTACTTC

d_gene: TRBD1
abundance: many
v_gene: TRBV7-2
j_gene: TRBJ1-5
CDR3aa: CASSLGTGGSVQPQHF
CDR3nt: TGTGCCAGCAGCTTAGGTACAGGGGGTTCTGTTCAGCCCCAGCATTTT

d_gene: TRBD1
abundance: .
v_gene: TRBV11-1
j_gene: TRBJ2-4
CDR3aa: CASSPGQGINIQYF
CDR3nt: TGTGCCAGCAGCCCGGGACAGGGGATAAACATTCAGTACTTC

d_gene: .
abundance: .
v_gene: TRBV7-2
j_gene: TRBJ2-1
CDR3aa: CASSLTTSTEQFF
CDR3nt: TGTGCCAGCAGCTTAACCACCTCCACCGAGCAGTTCTTC

d_gene: .
abundance: many
v_gene: TRBV15
j_gene: TRBJ2-3
CDR3aa: CATSPGVGGTDTQYF
CDR3nt: TGTGCCACCAGCCCAGGGGTGGGGGGCACAGATACGCAGTATTTT

d_gene: .
abundance: many
v_gene: TRBV27
j_gene: TRBJ1-5
CDR3aa: CASSLTGLQPQHF
CDR3nt: TGTGCCAGCAGTTTAACAGGGTTACAGCCCCAGCATTTT

d_gene: .
abundance: many
v_gene: TRBV6-2/TRBV6-3
j_gene: TRBJ2-7
CDR3aa: CASSSVAAYEQYF
CDR3nt: TGTGCCAGCAGTTCGGTAGCGGCCTACGAGCAGTACTTC

d_gene: .
abundance: many
v_gene: TRBV20-1
j_gene: TRBJ2-3
CDR3aa: CSASVGRGYTDTQYF
CDR3nt: TGCAGTGCTAGTGTCGGGCGGGGATACACAGATACGCAGTATTTT

d_gene: TRBD1
abundance: many
v_gene: TRBV30
j_gene: TRBJ1-2
CDR3aa: CAWMSTGGIYGYTF
CDR3nt: TGTGCCTGGATGTCCACAGGGGGAATCTATGGCTACACCTTC

d_gene: .
abundance: many
v_gene: TRBV11-2
j_gene: TRBJ2-7
CDR3aa: CASSSGLAYEQYF
CDR3nt: TGTGCCAGCAGCTCCGGTCTAGCCTACGAGCAGTACTTC

d_gene: .
abundance: few
v_gene: TRBV4-3
j_gene: TRBJ2-7
CDR3aa: CASSLQGGDSYEQYF
CDR3nt: TGCGCCAGCAGCCTACAAGGTGGCGACTCCTACGAGCAGTACTTC

d_gene: .
abundance: many
v_gene: TRBV7-6
j_gene: TRBJ2-1
CDR3aa: CASSLARGDEQFF
CDR3nt: TGTGCCAGCAGCTTGGCCAGGGGCGATGAGCAGTTCTTC

d_gene: .
abundance: few
v_gene: TRBV12-3/TRBV12-4
j_gene: TRBJ1-6
CDR3aa: CASSFGGSYNSPLHF
CDR3nt: TGTGCCAGCAGTTTCGGAGGCTCCTATAATTCACCCCTCCACTTT

d_gene: TRBD2
abundance: .
v_gene: TRBV13
j_gene: TRBJ2-5
CDR3aa: CASSRGRVVETQYF
CDR3nt: TGTGCCAGCAGCCGCGGGAGGGTGGTAGAGACCCAGTACTTC

d_gene: .
abundance: .
v_gene: TRBV28
j_gene: TRBJ2-2
CDR3aa: CAGKRQLGPGELFF
CDR3nt: TGTGCGGGCAAAAGACAGCTCGGACCCGGGGAGCTGTTTTTT

d_gene: .
abundance: .
v_gene: TRBV6-8
j_gene: TRBJ2-5
CDR3aa: CASQGETQYF
CDR3nt: TGTGCCAGCCAGGGGGAGACCCAGTACTTC

d_gene: TRBD2
abundance: many
v_gene: TRBV11-2
j_gene: TRBJ2-3
CDR3aa: CASSLGEGRTDTQYF
CDR3nt: TGTGCCAGCAGCTTAGGGGAGGGTCGCACAGATACGCAGTATTTT

d_gene: .
abundance: .
v_gene: TRBV19
j_gene: TRBJ2-2
CDR3aa: CATRAVNTGELFF
CDR3nt: TGTGCCACCAGAGCGGTGAACACCGGGGAGCTGTTTTTT

d_gene: .
abundance: .
v_gene: TRBV5-5
j_gene: TRBJ1-3
CDR3aa: CARREGKAGNTIYF
CDR3nt: TGTGCCCGCAGAGAGGGAAAGGCTGGAAACACCATATATTTT

d_gene: .
abundance: .
v_gene: TRBV20-1
j_gene: TRBJ2-7
CDR3aa: CSARGVGGSYEQYF
CDR3nt: TGCAGTGCTAGGGGGGTGGGGGGCTCCTACGAGCAGTACTTC

d_gene: .
abundance: .
v_gene: TRBV7-9
j_gene: TRBJ2-1
CDR3aa: CASSLRLGGNNEQFF
CDR3nt: TGTGCCAGCAGCTTGAGACTAGGAGGGAACAATGAGCAGTTCTTC